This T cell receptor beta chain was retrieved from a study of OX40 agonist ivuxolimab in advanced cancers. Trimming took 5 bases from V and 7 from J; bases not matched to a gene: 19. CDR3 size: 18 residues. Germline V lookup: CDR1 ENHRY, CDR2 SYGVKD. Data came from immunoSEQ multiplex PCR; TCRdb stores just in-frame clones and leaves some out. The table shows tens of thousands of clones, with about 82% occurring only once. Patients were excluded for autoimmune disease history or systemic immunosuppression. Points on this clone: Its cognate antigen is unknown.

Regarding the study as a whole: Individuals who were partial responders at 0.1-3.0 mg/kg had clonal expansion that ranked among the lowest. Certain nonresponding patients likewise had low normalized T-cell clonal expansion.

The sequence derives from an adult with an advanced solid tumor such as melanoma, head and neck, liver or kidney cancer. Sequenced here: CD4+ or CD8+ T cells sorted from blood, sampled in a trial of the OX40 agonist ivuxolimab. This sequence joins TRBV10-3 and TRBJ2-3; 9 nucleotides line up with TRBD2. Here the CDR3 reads CAISTSGAAGGSMYTQYF. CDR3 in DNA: TGTGCCATCAGTACCTCCGGGGCAGCGGGGGGTTCAATGTATACGCAGTATTTT.